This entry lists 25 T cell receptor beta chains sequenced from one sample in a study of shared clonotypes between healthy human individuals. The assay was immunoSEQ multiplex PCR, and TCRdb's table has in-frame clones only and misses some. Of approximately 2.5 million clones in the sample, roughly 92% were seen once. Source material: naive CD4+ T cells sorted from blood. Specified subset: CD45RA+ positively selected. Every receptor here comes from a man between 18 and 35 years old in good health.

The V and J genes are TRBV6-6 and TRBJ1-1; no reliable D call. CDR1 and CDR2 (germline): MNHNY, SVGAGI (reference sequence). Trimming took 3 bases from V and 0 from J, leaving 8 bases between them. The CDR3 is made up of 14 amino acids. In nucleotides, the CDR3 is TGTGCCAGCAGTTATATCGGCTTGAACACTGAAGCTTTCTTT. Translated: CASSYIGLNTEAFF.

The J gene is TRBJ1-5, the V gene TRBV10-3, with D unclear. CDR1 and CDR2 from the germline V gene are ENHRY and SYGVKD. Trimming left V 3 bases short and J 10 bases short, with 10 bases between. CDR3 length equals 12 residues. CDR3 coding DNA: TGTGCCATCAGTGAATTGAGTGAACCCCAGCATTTT. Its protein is CAISELSEPQHF.

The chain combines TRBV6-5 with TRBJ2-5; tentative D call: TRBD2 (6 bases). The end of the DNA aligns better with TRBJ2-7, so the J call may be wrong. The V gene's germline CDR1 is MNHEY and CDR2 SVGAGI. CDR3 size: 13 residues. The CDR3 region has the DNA TGTGCCAGCAAAAATCAGGGAGGCTACGAGCAGTACTTC. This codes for CASKNQGGYEQYF.

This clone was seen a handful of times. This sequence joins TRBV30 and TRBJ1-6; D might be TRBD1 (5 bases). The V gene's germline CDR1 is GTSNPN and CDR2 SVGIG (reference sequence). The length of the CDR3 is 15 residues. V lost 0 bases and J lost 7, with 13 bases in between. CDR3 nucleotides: TGTGCCTGGAGTGTACCAGGGCCCGCAAATTCACCCCTCCACTTT. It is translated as CAWSVPGPANSPLHF. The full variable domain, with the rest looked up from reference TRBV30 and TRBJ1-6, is SQTIHQWPATLVQPVGSPLSLECTVEGTSNPNLYWYRQAAGRGLQLLFYSVGIGQISSEVPQNLSASRPQDRQFILSSKKLLLSDSGFYLCAWSVPGPANSPLHFGNGTRLTVT.

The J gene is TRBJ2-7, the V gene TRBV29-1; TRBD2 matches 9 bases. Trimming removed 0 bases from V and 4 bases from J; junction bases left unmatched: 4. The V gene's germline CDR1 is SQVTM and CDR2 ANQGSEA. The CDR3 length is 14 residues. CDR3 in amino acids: CSVEDSAGGYEQYF. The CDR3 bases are TGCAGCGTTGAAGATTCAGCGGGAGGTTACGAGCAGTACTTC.

CDR3 DNA sequence: TGTGCCAGCAGGTACCGGGACTCGGGCTACGAGCAGTACTTC. The encoded protein is CASRYRDSGYEQYF. V is TRBV6-5 and J is TRBJ2-5; D is perhaps TRBD2 (6 bases). The better agreement between TRBJ2-7 and the DNA end casts doubt on the J call. Germline CDR1 is MNHEY and CDR2 is SVGAGI. The CDR3 runs 14 residues.

In DNA form, the CDR3 reads TGTGCCAGCAGCTTGGACAGGGACGGAAACACCATATATTTT. Residues: CASSLDRDGNTIYF. The chain combines TRBV5-4 with TRBJ1-3; D is perhaps TRBD1 (6 bases). Germline V gene lookup returns CDR1 SGHNT and CDR2 YYREEE (reference sequence). The V gene lost 0 bases and the J gene lost 4 bases, with 8 bases spanning the gap. The CDR3 is 14 residues long.

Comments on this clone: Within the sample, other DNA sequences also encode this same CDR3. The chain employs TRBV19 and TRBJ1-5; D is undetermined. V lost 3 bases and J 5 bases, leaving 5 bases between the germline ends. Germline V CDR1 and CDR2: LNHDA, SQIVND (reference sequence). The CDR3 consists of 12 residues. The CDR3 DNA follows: TGTGCCAGTAGTATCGGGGATCAGCCCCAGCATTTT. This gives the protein CASSIGDQPQHF.

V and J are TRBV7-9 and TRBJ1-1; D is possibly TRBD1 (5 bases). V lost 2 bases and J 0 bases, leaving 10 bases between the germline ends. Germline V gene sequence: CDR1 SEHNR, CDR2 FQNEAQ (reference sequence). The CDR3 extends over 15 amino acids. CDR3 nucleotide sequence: TGTGCCAGCAGCTTACGGGGGTTACTGAACACTGAAGCTTTCTTT. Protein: CASSLRGLLNTEAFF.

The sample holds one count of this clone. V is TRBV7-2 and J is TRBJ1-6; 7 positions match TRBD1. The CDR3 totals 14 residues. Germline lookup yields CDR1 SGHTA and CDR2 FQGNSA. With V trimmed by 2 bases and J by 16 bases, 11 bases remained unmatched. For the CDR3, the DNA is TGTGCCAGCAGCTTAAACCCCGGGGGACAGCCTCTCCACTTT. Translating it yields CASSLNPGGQPLHF.

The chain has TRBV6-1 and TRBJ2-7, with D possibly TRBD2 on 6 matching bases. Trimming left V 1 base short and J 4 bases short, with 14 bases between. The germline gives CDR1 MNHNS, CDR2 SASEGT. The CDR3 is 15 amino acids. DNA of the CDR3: TGTGCCAGCAGTGAAGGTTCGGGCGGGATTTACGAGCAGTACTTC. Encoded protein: CASSEGSGGIYEQYF.

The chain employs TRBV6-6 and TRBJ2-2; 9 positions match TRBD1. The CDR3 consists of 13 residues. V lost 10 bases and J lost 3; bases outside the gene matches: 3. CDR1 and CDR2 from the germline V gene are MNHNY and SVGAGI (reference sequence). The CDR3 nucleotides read TGTGCCACCGGGACAGGGTACACCGGGGAGCTGTTTTTT. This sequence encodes CATGTGYTGELFF.

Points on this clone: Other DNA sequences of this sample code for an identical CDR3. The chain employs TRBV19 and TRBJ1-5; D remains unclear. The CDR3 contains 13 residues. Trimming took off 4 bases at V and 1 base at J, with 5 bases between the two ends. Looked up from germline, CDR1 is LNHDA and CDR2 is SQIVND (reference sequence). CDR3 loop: CASSTVSNQPQHF. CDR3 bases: TGTGCCAGTAGTACAGTAAGCAATCAGCCCCAGCATTTT.

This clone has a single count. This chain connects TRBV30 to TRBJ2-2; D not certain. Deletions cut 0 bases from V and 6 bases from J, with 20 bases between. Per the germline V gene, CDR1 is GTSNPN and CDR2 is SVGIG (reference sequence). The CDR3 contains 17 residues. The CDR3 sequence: CAWSVPLVVLGAGELFF. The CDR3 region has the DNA TGTGCCTGGAGTGTTCCGTTGGTCGTCCTAGGCGCCGGGGAGCTGTTTTTT.

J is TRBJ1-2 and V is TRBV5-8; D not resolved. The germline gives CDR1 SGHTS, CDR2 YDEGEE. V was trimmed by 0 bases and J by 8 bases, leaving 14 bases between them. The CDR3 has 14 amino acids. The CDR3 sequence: CASSLDVSRRGYTF. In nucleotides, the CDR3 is TGTGCCAGCAGCTTGGATGTCAGCCGCAGGGGCTACACCTTC.

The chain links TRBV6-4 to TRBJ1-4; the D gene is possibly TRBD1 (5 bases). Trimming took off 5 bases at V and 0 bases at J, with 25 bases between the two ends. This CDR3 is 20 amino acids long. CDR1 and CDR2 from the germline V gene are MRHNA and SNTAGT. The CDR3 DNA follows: TGTGCCAGCAGTACCCCCGGAGAAACGGGGGGAAATCCAACTAATGAAAAACTGTTTTTT. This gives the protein CASSTPGETGGNPTNEKLFF.

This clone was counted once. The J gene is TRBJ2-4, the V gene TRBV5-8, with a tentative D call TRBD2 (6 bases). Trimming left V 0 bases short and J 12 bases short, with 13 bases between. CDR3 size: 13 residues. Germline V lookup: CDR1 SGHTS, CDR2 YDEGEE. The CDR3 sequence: CASSLAGLPRQYF. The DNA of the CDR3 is TGTGCCAGCAGCTTGGCGGGACTCCCCCGTCAGTACTTC.

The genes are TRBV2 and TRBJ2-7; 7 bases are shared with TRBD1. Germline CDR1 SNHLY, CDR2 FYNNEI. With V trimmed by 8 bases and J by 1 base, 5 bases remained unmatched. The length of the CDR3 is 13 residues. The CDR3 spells CASEDRNSYEQYF. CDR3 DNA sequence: TGTGCCAGCGAGGACAGGAATTCCTACGAGCAGTACTTC.

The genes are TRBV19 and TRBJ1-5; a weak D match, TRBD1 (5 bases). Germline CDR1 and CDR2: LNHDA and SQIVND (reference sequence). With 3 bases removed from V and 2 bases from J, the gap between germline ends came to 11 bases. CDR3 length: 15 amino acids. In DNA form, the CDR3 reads TGTGCCAGTAGTATGGGAATAGGGGGCAATCAGCCCCAGCATTTT. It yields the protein CASSMGIGGNQPQHF. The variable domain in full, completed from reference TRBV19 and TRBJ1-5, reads DGGITQSPKYLFRKEGQNVTLSCEQNLNHDAMYWYRQDPGQGLRLIYYSQIVNDFQKGDIAEGYSVSREKKESFPLTVTSAQKNPTAFYLCASSMGIGGNQPQHFGDGTRLSIL.

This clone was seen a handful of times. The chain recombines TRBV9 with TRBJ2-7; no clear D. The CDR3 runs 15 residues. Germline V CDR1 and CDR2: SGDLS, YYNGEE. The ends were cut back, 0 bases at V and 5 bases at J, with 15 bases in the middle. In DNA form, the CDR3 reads TGTGCCAGCAGCGTAGGGTTAGAGGTCGCGAACGAGCAGTACTTC. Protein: CASSVGLEVANEQYF.

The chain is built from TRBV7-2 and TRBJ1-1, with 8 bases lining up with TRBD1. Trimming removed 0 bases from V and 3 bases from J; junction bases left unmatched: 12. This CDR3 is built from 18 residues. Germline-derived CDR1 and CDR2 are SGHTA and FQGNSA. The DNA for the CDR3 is TGTGCCAGCAGCTTAGCCCTACGCAGGGGGCTATGGGACACTGAAGCTTTCTTT. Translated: CASSLALRRGLWDTEAFF.

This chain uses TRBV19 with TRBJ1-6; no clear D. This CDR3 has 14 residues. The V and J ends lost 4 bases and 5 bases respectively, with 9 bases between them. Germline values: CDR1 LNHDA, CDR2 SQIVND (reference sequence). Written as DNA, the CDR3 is TGTGCCAGTAGTAAGGCCGAGAATAATTCACCCCTCCACTTT. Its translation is CASSKAENNSPLHF.

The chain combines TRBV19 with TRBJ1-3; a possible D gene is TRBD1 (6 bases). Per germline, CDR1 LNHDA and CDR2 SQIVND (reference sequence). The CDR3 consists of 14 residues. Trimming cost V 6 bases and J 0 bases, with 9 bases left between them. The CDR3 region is CASRKGGSGNTIYF. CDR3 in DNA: TGTGCCAGTAGAAAGGGGGGCTCTGGAAACACCATATATTTT. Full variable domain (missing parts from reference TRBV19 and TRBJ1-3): DGGITQSPKYLFRKEGQNVTLSCEQNLNHDAMYWYRQDPGQGLRLIYYSQIVNDFQKGDIAEGYSVSREKKESFPLTVTSAQKNPTAFYLCASRKGGSGNTIYFGEGSWLTVV.

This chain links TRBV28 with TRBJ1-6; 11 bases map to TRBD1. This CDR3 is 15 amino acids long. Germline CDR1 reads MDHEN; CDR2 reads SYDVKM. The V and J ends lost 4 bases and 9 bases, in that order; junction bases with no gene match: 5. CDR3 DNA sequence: TGTGCCAGCAGTTCCGGACAGGGGGCTAGTTCACCCCTCCACTTT. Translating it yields CASSSGQGASSPLHF.

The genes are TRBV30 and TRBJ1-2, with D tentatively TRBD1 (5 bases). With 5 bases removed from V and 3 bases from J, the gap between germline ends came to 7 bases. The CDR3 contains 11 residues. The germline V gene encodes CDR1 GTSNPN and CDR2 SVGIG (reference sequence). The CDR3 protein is CAWQGYYGYTF. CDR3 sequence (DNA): TGTGCCTGGCAGGGATACTATGGCTACACCTTC.